This TCR beta chain stems from a study of blood T cell repertoires in COVID-19. Study as a whole: The samples span acute and convalescent COVID-19 from the United States, Italy and Spain. PBMCs, B-cell-depleted T cells, or T cells provided the cDNA or gDNA that made up the material.

Authors' data handling: From reference gene primer amplification, estimates of nucleated cell counts were derived. Method: immunoSEQ multiplex PCR; TCRdb's copy keeps in-frame clones and lacks some. The V and J calls and the clone size are those of that table, but D and trimming were determined from the DNA. The top ten clones hold 1% to 1.5% of a sample with some 89,000 clones, 82% of them seen once. The source is an elderly woman with acute or convalescent COVID-19. Sequencing was done on a sample of peripheral blood.

CDR3 loop: CASSLAGGLYGYTF. The CDR3 region has the DNA TGTGCCAGCAGCTTGGCCGGGGGTTTGTATGGCTACACCTTC. The chain combines TRBV5-4 with TRBJ1-2; the D gene is possibly TRBD1 (5 bases). Germline CDR1 and CDR2: SGHNT and YYREEE (reference sequence). This CDR3 has 14 residues. Trimming left V 0 bases short and J 5 bases short, with 11 bases between.